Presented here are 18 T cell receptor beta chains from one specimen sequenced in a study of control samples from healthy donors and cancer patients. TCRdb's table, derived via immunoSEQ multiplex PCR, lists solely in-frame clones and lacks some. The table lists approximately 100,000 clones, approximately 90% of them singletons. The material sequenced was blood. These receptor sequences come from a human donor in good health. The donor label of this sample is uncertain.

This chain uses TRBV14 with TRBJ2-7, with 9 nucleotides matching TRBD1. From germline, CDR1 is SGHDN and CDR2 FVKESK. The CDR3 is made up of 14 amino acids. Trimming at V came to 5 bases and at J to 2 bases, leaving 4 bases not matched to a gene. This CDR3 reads CASSGTGYTYEQYF. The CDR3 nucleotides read TGTGCCAGCAGCGGGACAGGGTACACCTACGAGCAGTACTTC.

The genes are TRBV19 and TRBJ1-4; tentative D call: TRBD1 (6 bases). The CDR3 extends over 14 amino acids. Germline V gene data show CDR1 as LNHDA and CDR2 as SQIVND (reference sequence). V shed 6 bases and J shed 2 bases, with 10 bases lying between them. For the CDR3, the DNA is TGTGCCAGTAGCGACAGGCGGACTAATGAAAAACTGTTTTTT. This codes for CASSDRRTNEKLFF.

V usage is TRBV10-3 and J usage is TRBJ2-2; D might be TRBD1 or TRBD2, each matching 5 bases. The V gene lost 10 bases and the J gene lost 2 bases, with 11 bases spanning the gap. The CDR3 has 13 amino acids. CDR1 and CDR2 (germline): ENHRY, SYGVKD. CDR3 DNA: TGTGCCACCGGGACCGCAAACACCGGGGAGCTGTTTTTT. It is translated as CATGTANTGELFF.

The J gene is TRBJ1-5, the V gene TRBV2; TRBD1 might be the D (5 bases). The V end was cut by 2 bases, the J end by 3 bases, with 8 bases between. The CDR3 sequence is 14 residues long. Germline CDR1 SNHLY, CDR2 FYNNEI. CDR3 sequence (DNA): TGTGCCAGCAGTGAACACAGGACCAATCAGCCCCAGCATTTT. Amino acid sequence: CASSEHRTNQPQHF.

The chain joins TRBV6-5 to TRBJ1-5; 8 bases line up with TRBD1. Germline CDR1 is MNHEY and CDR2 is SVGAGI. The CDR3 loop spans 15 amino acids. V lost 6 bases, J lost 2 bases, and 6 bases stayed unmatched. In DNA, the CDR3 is TGTGCCAGCAGCGCGGACAGGGTCGGCAATCAGCCCCAGCATTTT. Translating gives CASSADRVGNQPQHF.

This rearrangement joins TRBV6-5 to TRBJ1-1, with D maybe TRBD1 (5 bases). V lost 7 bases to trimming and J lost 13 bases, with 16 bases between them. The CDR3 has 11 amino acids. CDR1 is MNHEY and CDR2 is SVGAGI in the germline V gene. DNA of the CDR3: TGTGCCAGCACCAACGGGGCTGTCGTTTTCTTT. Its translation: CASTNGAVVFF.

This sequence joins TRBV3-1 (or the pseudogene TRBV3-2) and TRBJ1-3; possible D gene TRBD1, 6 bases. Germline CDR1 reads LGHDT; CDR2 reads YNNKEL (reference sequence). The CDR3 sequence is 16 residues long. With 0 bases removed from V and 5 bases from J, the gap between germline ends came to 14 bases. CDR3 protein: CASSQDEGTRRNTIYF. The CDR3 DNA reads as TGTGCCAGCAGCCAAGATGAAGGGACAAGAAGAAACACCATATATTTT.

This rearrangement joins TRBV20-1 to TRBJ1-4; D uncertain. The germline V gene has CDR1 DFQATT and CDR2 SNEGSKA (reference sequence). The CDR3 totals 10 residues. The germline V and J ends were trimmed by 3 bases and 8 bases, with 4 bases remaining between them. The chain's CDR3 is CSASTEKLFF. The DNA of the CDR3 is TGCAGTGCTAGTACAGAAAAACTGTTTTTT.

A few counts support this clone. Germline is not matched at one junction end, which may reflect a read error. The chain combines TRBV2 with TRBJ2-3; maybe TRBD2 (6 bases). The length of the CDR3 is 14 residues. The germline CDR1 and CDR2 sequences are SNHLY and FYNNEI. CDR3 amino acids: CASTEWEVKDTQYF. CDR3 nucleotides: TGTGCCAGCACTGAATGGGAGGTTAAGGATACGCAGTATTTT.

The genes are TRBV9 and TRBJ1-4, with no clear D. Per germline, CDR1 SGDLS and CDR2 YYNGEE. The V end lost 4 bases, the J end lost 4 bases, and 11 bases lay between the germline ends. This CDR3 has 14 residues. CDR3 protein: CASSPGRNNEKLFF. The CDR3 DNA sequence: TGTGCCAGCAGCCCGGGCCGCAATAATGAAAAACTGTTTTTT.

The CDR3 nucleotides are TGTGCCAGCAGGGGGGGGGCACAGAGCCACGAGCAGTACTTC. This encodes CASRGGAQSHEQYF. The chain combines TRBV6-5 with TRBJ2-7; possibly TRBD2 for D (7 bases). The length of the CDR3 is 14 residues. Germline CDR1 MNHEY, CDR2 SVGAGI. V lost 6 bases, J lost 5 bases, and 17 bases lay in between.

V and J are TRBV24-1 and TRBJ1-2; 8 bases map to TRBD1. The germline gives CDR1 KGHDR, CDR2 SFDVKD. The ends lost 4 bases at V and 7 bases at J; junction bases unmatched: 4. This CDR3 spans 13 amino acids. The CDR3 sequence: CATSDRGRSGYTF. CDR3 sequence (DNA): TGTGCCACCAGTGACAGGGGGCGTTCTGGCTACACCTTC.

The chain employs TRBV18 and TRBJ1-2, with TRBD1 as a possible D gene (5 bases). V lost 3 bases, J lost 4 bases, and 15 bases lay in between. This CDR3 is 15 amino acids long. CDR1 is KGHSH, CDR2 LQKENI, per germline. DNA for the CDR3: TGTGCCAGCTCACCTGGGACGGAGGCAACCTATGGCTACACCTTC. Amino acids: CASSPGTEATYGYTF.

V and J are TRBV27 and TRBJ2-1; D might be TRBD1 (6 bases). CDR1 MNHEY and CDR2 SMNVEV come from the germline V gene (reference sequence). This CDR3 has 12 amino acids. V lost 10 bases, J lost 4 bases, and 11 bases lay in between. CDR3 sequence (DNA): TGTGCCACTACGACAGGTTACAATGAGCAGTTCTTC. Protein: CATTTGYNEQFF.

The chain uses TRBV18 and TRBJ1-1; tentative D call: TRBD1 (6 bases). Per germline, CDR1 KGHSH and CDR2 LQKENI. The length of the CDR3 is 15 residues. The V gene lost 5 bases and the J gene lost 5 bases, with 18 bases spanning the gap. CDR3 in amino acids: CASSNGQPDVTEAFF. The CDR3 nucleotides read TGTGCCAGCTCAAATGGACAGCCCGACGTGACTGAAGCTTTCTTT. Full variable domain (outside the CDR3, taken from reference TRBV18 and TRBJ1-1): NAGVMQNPRHLVRRRGQEARLRCSPMKGHSHVYWYRQLPEEGLKFMVYLQKENIIDESGMPKERFSAEFPKEGPSILRIQQVVRGDSAAYFCASSNGQPDVTEAFFGQGTRLTVV.

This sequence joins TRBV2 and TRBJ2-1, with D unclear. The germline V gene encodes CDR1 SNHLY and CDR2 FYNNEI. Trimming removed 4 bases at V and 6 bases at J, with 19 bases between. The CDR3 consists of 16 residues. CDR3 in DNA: TGTGCCAGCAGTGGATTTGCAGCCCGATCCGTCAATGAGCAGTTCTTC. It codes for CASSGFAARSVNEQFF.

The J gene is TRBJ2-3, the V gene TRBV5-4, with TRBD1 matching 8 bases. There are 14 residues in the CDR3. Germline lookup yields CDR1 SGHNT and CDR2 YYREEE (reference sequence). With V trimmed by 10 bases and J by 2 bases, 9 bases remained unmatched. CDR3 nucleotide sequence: TGTGCCTTACAGGGGGGTCGCCCCACAGATACGCAGTATTTT. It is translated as CALQGGRPTDTQYF. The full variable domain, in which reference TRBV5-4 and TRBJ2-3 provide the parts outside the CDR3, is ETGVTQSPTHLIKTRGQQVTLRCSSQSGHNTVSWYQQALGQGPQFIFQYYREEENGRGNFPPRFSGLQFPNYSSELNVNALELDDSALYLCALQGGRPTDTQYFGPGTRLTVL.

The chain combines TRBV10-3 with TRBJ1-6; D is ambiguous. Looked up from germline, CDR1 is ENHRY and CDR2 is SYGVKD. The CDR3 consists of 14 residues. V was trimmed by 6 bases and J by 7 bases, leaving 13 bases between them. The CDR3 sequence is CAIRPGGLNSPLHF. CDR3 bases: TGTGCCATCAGGCCGGGAGGCCTAAATTCACCCCTCCACTTT.